Here is one T cell receptor (beta chain) with its context. What it binds is not known. This sample is drawn from a study of blood T cells in healthy people across ages. Study background: Through template switching, about one barcoded beta molecule was captured per two T cells, as measured in model experiments. Study results and limitations: With age, beta diversity per million T cells declined roughly linearly, significantly by around 43.

This CDR3 has 15 amino acids. CDR1 SEHNR and CDR2 FQNEAQ come from the germline V gene (reference sequence). V lost 5 bases and J lost 11; bases outside the gene matches: 12. The sample, around 9.9 milliliters of peripheral blood, was drawn from each donor. A sample-barcoded 5' primer and a J-beta primer mix were used in a second PCR of roughly 6 to 11 cycles. No fewer than 3 million CDR3-containing paired-end reads came from each sample. Each CDR3 protein is one row after TCRdb ran MiXCR on the 5' RACE reads. The sample shows over a million distinct CDR3 sequences, 40% to 50% of them seen only once. The sequencing input was blood. The V gene is TRBV7-9, the J gene TRBJ2-5; 12 bases agree with TRBD2. The sequence came from a woman aged 18-29 years in good health. The CDR3 DNA reads as TGTGCCAGCAGCCGAATGACTAGCGGGGGCCCGAGGCAGTACTTC. Amino acids: CASSRMTSGGPRQYF.